The subject of this entry is one T cell receptor (beta chain). Clones were read by immunoSEQ multiplex PCR, and TCRdb kept only the in-frame ones, dropping some. Here the sample spans 110,000 or so clones, about 88% being singletons. This record comes from a study of cytomegalovirus exposure and HLA in healthy donors. Germline CDR1 is SGHTA and CDR2 is FQGNSA. Trimming took 5 bases from V and 5 from J; bases not matched to a gene: 4. The length of the CDR3 is 13 residues. The V and J genes are TRBV7-2 and TRBJ2-5; the match to TRBD1 covers 8 bases. The sequence was obtained from a woman younger than 35 in good health and CMV-seropositive. Sample: PBMCs. The CDR3 reads CASSLRTGETQYF. For the CDR3, the DNA is TGTGCCAGCAGCCTTCGGACAGGGGAGACCCAGTACTTC.